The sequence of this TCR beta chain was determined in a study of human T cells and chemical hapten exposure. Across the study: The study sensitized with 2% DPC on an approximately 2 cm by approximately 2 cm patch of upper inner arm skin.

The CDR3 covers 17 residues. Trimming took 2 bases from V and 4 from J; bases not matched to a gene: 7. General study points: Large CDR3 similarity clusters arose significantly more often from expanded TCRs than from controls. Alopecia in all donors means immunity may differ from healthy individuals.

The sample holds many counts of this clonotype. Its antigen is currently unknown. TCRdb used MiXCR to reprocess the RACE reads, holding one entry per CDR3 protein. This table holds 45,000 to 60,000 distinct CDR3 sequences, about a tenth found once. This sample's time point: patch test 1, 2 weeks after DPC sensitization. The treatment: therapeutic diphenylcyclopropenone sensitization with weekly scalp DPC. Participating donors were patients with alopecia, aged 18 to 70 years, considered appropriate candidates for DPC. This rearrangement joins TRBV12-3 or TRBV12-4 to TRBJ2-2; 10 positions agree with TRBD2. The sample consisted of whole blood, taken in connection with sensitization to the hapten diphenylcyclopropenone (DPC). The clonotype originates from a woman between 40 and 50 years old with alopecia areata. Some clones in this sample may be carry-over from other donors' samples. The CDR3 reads CASSLRWLAGVTGELFF. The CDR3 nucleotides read TGTGCCAGCAGTTTAAGGTGGCTAGCGGGGGTCACCGGGGAGCTGTTTTTT.